This T cell receptor beta chain was recovered during a study of T cells expressing NK-cell markers. A word on this clonotype: Its target is unknown.

This CDR3 contains 14 residues. Germline V lookup: CDR1 MGHRA, CDR2 YSYEKL. TCRdb reanalyzed the 5' RACE reads, giving one entry per CDR3 protein sequence and no DNA. The sample's table shows 150,000 to 180,000 distinct CDR3 sequences. Study findings and constraints: In a few donors, these clonotypes also led the CD3+CD56-NKG2C+ fraction.

The chain has TRBV4-1 and TRBJ2-2; TCRdb's assignment of TRBD2 cannot be checked, as there is no DNA. The sequenced sample consisted of blood T cells: a sorted CD56 or NKG2C T cell subset, CD4+ or CD8+ T cells, or bulk PBMC T cells (not recorded which). The sequence was obtained from a woman aged 50 to 60 in good health. The CDR3 sequence: CASSQDQGVGELFF.